This is a list of T cell receptor beta chains from one sample in a study of T cells in tumors after PD-1 blockade. Sequencing used immunoSEQ multiplex PCR; TCRdb keeps in-frame clones, though not all of them. The table shows about 20,000 clones, with about three quarters occurring only once. The sample was PBMCs, taken before anti-PD-1 treatment. Every receptor here comes from a human donor with basal cell carcinoma. The CDR3 runs from the conserved cysteine through the conserved F or W. A D gene is named only where the DNA matches it firmly. A row's size may be missing; if present it is once, few, many or a size class.

V: TRBV4-3
size: few
J: TRBJ2-1
length: 16
D: -
DNA: TGCGCCAGCAGCCACTCAAGATCGGTTGACGAGGATGAGCAGTTCTTC
CDR3: CASSHSRSVDEDEQFF

V: TRBV5-1
size: -
J: TRBJ1-1
length: 16
D: TRBD1
DNA: TGCGCCAGCAGCTTTCGGACAGGGGGCGAAAGCACTGAAGCTTTCTTT
CDR3: CASSFRTGGESTEAFF

V: TRBV4-3
size: -
J: TRBJ1-1
length: 16
D: -
DNA: TGCGCCAGCAGCCAAGATCTAGGGGCGATGAACACTGAAGCTTTCTTT
CDR3: CASSQDLGAMNTEAFF

V: TRBV5-4
size: -
J: TRBJ2-5
length: 15
D: TRBD2
DNA: TGTGCCAGCAGCTTAGGACTAGCGGGACAAGAGACCCAGTACTTC
CDR3: CASSLGLAGQETQYF

V: TRBV6-5
size: -
J: TRBJ2-1
length: 15
D: -
DNA: TGTGCCAGCAGCACCGGGACAACCTCAAACAATGAGCAGTTCTTC
CDR3: CASSTGTTSNNEQFF

V: TRBV5-1
size: -
J: TRBJ1-1
length: 17
D: TRBD1
DNA: TGCGCCAGCAGCTTGGGTTCACAGGGGGCATTGAACACTGAAGCTTTCTTT
CDR3: CASSLGSQGALNTEAFF

V: TRBV2
size: medium-sized
J: TRBJ2-1
length: 19
D: TRBD2
DNA: TGTGCCAGCTGTTACGGGGGGGCGCGGGAGGGGAGCTCCTACAATGAGCAGTTCTTC
CDR3: CASCYGGAREGSSYNEQFF

V: TRBV4-1
size: medium-sized
J: TRBJ2-7
length: 16
D: TRBD1
DNA: TGCGCCAGCAGCCTCCCCCGGACAGGGGAGTCCTACGAGCAGTACTTC
CDR3: CASSLPRTGESYEQYF

V: TRBV7-9
size: -
J: TRBJ1-2
length: 17
D: TRBD1
DNA: TGTGCCAGCAGCTTAGCGGGACAGGGGCCCCAGGACTATGGCTACACCTTC
CDR3: CASSLAGQGPQDYGYTF

V: TRBV5-4
size: -
J: TRBJ1-4
length: 14
D: TRBD1
DNA: TGTGCCAGCAGCTTCAGGGGGGGAGAGGAAAAACTGTTTTTT
CDR3: CASSFRGGEEKLFF

V: TRBV20-1
size: -
J: TRBJ1-1
length: 12
D: -
DNA: TGCAGTGCTAGTCAACCTCCAGGGCGAGCTTTCTTT
CDR3: CSASQPPGRAFF

V: TRBV5-4
size: -
J: TRBJ2-5
length: 17
D: TRBD2
DNA: TGTGCCAGCAGCTCGGGGACTAGCGGGAGGGGTCAAGAGACCCAGTACTTC
CDR3: CASSSGTSGRGQETQYF

V: TRBV3-1/TRBV3-2
size: -
J: TRBJ2-3
length: 15
D: TRBD2
DNA: TGTGCCAGCAGCCCGGCGGGAGAGAACGCAGATACGCAGTATTTT
CDR3: CASSPAGENADTQYF

V: TRBV2
size: -
J: TRBJ2-1
length: 15
D: TRBD2
DNA: TGTGCCAGCAGCGACTCGGGACTAGCGAGGGATGAGCAGTTCTTC
CDR3: CASSDSGLARDEQFF

V: TRBV5-4
size: -
J: TRBJ2-1
length: 15
D: -
DNA: TGTGCCAGCAGCTTGGGGGTCCAATCCTACAATGAGCAGTTCTTC
CDR3: CASSLGVQSYNEQFF

V: TRBV5-6
size: -
J: TRBJ1-2
length: 18
D: TRBD1
DNA: TGTGCCAGCAGCAGTGTCCTTCTACAGGGGGCGCGCGGCTATGGCTACACCTTC
CDR3: CASSSVLLQGARGYGYTF

V: TRBV5-1
size: -
J: TRBJ2-2
length: 15
D: -
DNA: TGCGCCAGCAGCTTCGGGGAGGGGGCCACCGGGGAGCTGTTTTTT
CDR3: CASSFGEGATGELFF

V: TRBV6-2/TRBV6-3
size: once
J: TRBJ1-5
length: 15
D: -
DNA: TGTGCCAGCAGTTACGCGGGGGACTCCAATCAGCCCCAGCATTTT
CDR3: CASSYAGDSNQPQHF